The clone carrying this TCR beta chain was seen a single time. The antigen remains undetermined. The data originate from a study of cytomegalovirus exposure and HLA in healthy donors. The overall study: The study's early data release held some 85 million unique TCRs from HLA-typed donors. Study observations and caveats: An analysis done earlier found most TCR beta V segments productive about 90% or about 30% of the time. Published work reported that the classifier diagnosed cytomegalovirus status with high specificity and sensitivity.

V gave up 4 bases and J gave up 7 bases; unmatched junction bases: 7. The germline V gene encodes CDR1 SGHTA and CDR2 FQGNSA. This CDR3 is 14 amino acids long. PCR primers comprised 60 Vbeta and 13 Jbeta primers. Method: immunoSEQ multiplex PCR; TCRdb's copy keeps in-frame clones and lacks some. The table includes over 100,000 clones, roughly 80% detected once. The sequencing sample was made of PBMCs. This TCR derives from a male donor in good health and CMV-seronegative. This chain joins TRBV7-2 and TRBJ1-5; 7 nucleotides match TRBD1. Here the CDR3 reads CASSYQGVGQPQHF. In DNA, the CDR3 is TGTGCCAGCAGCTATCAGGGGGTGGGACAGCCCCAGCATTTT.